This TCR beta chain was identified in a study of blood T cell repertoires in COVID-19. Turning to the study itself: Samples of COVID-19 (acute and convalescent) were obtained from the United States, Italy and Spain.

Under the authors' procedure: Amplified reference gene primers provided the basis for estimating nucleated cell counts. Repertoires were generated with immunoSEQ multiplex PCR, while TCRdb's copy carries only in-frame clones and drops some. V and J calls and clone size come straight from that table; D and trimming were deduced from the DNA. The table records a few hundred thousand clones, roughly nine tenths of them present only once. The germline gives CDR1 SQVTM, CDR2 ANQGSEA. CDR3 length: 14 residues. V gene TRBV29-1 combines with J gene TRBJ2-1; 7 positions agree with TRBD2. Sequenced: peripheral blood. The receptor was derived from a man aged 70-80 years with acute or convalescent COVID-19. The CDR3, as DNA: TGCAGTGGGGGGGGTAGCAGAGGTTTCAATGAGCAGTTCTTC. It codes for CSGGGSRGFNEQFF.